The sequence of this T cell receptor beta chain was determined in a study of T cell responses to AZD1222 COVID-19 vaccine. Overall study: It was second doses at about 4 or about 12 weeks that were pooled.

The method was immunoSEQ multiplex PCR; TCRdb's version includes in-frame clones alone and lacks a portion of them. Seen here are 150,000 to 200,000 clones, less than 95% observed once, and the top ten hold about 0.6%. With respect to this clone: Antigen unknown.

V was shortened by 3 bases and J by 4 bases, with 6 bases between the two germline ends. The germline gives CDR1 SEHNR, CDR2 FQNEAQ (reference sequence). CDR3 length equals 12 residues. Regarding the study as a whole: Within unmutated variant regions lay the reported targets of nearly half of spike-specific TCRs.

The J gene is TRBJ2-5, the V gene TRBV7-9; D gene ambiguous. This specimen was peripheral blood, taken on day 0 of AZD1222 vaccination. The receptor was isolated from an adult in good health. The CDR3 region is CASSFIPETQYF. The CDR3 region has the DNA TGTGCCAGCAGCTTCATACCAGAGACCCAGTACTTC.